The 23 T cell receptor delta chains below were found in one sample sequenced in a study of gamma-delta T cells after stem cell transplantation. TCRdb called clones from the RT-PCR reads again using CATT. The table has about 5,700 delta-chain clones, roughly 1.9% seen once. Sequencing was carried out using gamma-delta T cells. The source is a human donor. It is not recorded whose cells these are; they may come from a transplant donor.

There are a few counts of this clone. The sample holds other DNA sequences that translate to the same CDR3. V usage is TRDV2 and J usage is TRDJ1; 12 bases line up with TRDD3. Looked up from germline, CDR1 is GEAIGNYY and CDR2 is EKD. The CDR3 is made up of 17 amino acids. V trimming: 0 bases; J trimming: 1 base; junction bases outside the gene matches: 5. This CDR3 reads CACDTLLGDTPTDKLIF. CDR3 coding DNA: TGTGCCTGTGACACCCTACTGGGGGATACCCCCACCGATAAACTCATCTTT.

The chain recombines TRDV2 with TRDJ1; 12 positions agree with TRDD3. Germline CDR1 GEAIGNYY, CDR2 EKD. After removal of 3 bases from V and 1 base from J, the junction contained 11 bases not matched to a gene. This CDR3 has 18 residues. The CDR3 here is CACDHILGDTLLTDKLIF. The DNA for the CDR3 is TGTGCCTGTGACCACATACTGGGGGATACCCTCCTCACCGATAAACTCATCTTT.

This clone was seen many times. This chain links TRDV2 with TRDJ1; 8 bases map to TRDD3. The V segment lost 0 bases and the J segment 0 bases; nucleotides outside the gene matches: 11. Germline CDR1 reads GEAIGNYY; CDR2 reads EKD. CDR3 length: 18 amino acids. The CDR3 bases are TGTGCCTGTGACACCCTACGTAGGGATACGGAGTACACCGATAAACTCATCTTT. It encodes CACDTLRRDTEYTDKLIF.

This clone was counted a few times. TCRdb attributes to this sequence the protein of a much larger clone, which differs from the DNA translation at residue 7; a read error is likely, and the protein displayed is translated from the DNA. The chain recombines TRDV2 with TRDJ1; a possible D gene is TRDD1 (5 bases). The germline V and J ends were trimmed by 0 bases and 3 bases, with 16 bases remaining between them. Per the germline V gene, CDR1 is GEAIGNYY and CDR2 is EKD. The CDR3 has 16 amino acids. The chain's CDR3 is CACDTVCPIEADKLIF. The CDR3 DNA reads as TGTGCCTGTGACACCGTTTGTCCAATAGAAGCCGATAAACTCATCTTT.

In its sample, this clone was seen a few times. The V and J genes are TRDV2 and TRDJ1; 7 bases map to TRDD3. This CDR3 is built from 15 residues. Germline V gene lookup returns CDR1 GEAIGNYY and CDR2 EKD. V shed 2 bases, J shed 3 bases, and the junction held 8 bases outside the gene matches. The CDR3 loop is CACDKVLGIPDKLIF. In DNA form, the CDR3 reads TGTGCCTGTGACAAGGTACTGGGGATCCCCGATAAACTCATCTTT.

The table lists this clone with a few counts. TCRdb assigns this DNA the protein of a much larger clone, which departs from its translation at residue 14; this likely reflects a read error, and the protein shown comes from translating the DNA. The rearrangement links TRDV2 to TRDJ1; 7 bases fit TRDD3. There are 16 residues in the CDR3. In germline, CDR1 is GEAIGNYY, CDR2 EKD. This CDR3 is CACDNMGDQNTDKPIF. CDR3 nucleotides: TGTGCCTGTGACAACATGGGGGACCAAAACACCGATAAACCCATCTTT.

This clone was detected only a few times. A far larger clone is a single base away, which makes a read error likely. This sequence joins TRDV2 and TRDJ1, with TRDD3 matching over 10 bases. This CDR3 has 20 residues. Per the germline V gene, CDR1 is GEAIGNYY and CDR2 is EKD. The CDR3 region has the DNA TGTGCCTGTGACACCGTCCTTCCCACTTTGGGGGATACAGGACCCGATAAACCCATCTTT. Its translation is CACDTVLPTLGDTGPDKPIF.

On this clone itself: Since a far larger clone is one base different, this is likely a read error. Distinct nucleotide sequences in the sample also encode this CDR3. The J gene is TRDJ1, the V gene TRDV2, with D tentatively TRDD3 (6 bases). The CDR3 spans 17 residues. Germline assignment: CDR1 GEAIGNYY and CDR2 EKD. V lost 1 base, J lost 0 bases, and 17 bases lay in between. The CDR3 DNA reads as TGTGCCTGTGACACGCTGGGAGATACGGCGTACACCGATAAACTCATCTTT. Its translation: CACDTLGDTAYTDKLIF.

On this clone itself: For this DNA, TCRdb reports the protein of a much larger clone, which diverges at residue 11, most likely from a read error; the protein presented here is translated directly from the DNA. The rearrangement uses TRDV2 and TRDJ1, with TRDD3 as a possible D gene (6 bases). V was cut by 0 bases and J by 0 bases, with 25 bases left in between. Germline V gene lookup returns CDR1 GEAIGNYY and CDR2 EKD. This CDR3 has 20 amino acids. The CDR3 sequence is CACDTLGGSGRYEYTDKLIF. The CDR3 coding sequence is TGTGCCTGTGACACCCTTGGAGGCTCTGGGAGATACGAGTACACCGATAAACTCATCTTT.

A note on this clone: For this DNA, TCRdb reports the protein of a much larger clone, which diverges at residue 7, most likely from a read error; the protein presented here is translated directly from the DNA. This chain links TRDV2 with TRDJ1; weak D call: TRDD3 (5 bases). The germline CDR1 and CDR2 sequences are GEAIGNYY and EKD. The germline V and J ends were trimmed by 3 bases and 2 bases, with 12 bases remaining between them. The CDR3 spans 14 residues. In DNA form, the CDR3 reads TGTGCCTGTGACGCGGTGAGGGGGACCGATAAACTCATCTTT. Its protein product is CACDAVRGTDKLIF.

This clone has more than one count but fewer than ten. The chain combines TRDV2 with TRDJ1; 13 bases are a match to TRDD3. Germline CDR1 and CDR2: GEAIGNYY and EKD. V was clipped by 0 bases and J by 3 bases; unmatched bases: 3. The CDR3 runs 16 residues. The CDR3 loop is CACDTITGGYADKLIF. DNA of the CDR3: TGTGCCTGTGACACCATTACTGGGGGATACGCCGATAAACTCATCTTT.

This clone is judged large. The identical CDR3 is also encoded by other nucleotide sequences in the sample. This chain links TRDV2 with TRDJ1, with 8 bases fitting TRDD3. CDR3 length equals 17 residues. Germline CDR1 is GEAIGNYY and CDR2 is EKD. The junction had 9 bases not matched to a gene; V was cut back by 0 bases and J by 1 base. The CDR3 sequence: CACDTLLGALTTDKLIF. The CDR3 DNA reads TGTGCCTGTGACACCCTACTGGGGGCCCTGACCACCGATAAACTCATCTTT.

Concerning this clone itself: TCRdb records a much larger clone's protein for this DNA, with a difference at residue 5 that likely arises from a read error; the protein given is the translation of the DNA. The chain joins TRDV2 to TRDJ1; TRDD3 matches at 12 bases. CDR1 is GEAIGNYY and CDR2 is EKD in the germline V gene. V shed 3 bases and J 0 bases; nucleotides not matched to a gene: 10. The CDR3 is made up of 18 amino acids. The DNA of the CDR3 is TGTGCCTGTGACTCCTTACGTACTGGGGGATACTACACCGATAAACTCATCTTT. It specifies CACDSLRTGGYYTDKLIF.

This clone has a handful of counts. TCRdb's protein, taken from a much larger clone, differs from this DNA's translation at residue 3, likely owing to a read error; the protein displayed comes from the DNA. The rearrangement joins TRDV2 to TRDJ3; D is unclear. The CDR3 extends over 17 amino acids. Germline CDR1 reads GEAIGNYY; CDR2 reads EKD. CDR3 amino acids: CARDTASHPWDTRQMFF. Here the CDR3 DNA reads TGTGCCCGTGACACCGCCTCTCACCCCTGGGACACCCGACAGATGTTTTTC.

This clone has more than one count but fewer than ten. This sequence may be a read error, since a much larger clone differs from it by one base. This sample includes further DNA sequences coding for the same CDR3. The rearrangement joins TRDV2 to TRDJ1; 10 bases agree with TRDD3. The CDR3 spans 18 residues. Germline V lookup: CDR1 GEAIGNYY, CDR2 EKD. The CDR3 sequence: CACEGVSGLGDYTDKLIF. CDR3 nucleotide sequence: TGTGCCTGTGAAGGGGTTTCTGGACTGGGGGATTACACCGATAAGCTCATCTTT.

The V call is TRDV3, the J call TRDJ1; possibly TRDD2 for D (5 bases). This CDR3 contains 12 residues. Trimming took 0 bases from V and 3 from J, leaving 8 bases between them. Germline V gene sequence: CDR1 TVYSNPD, CDR2 GDNSRS (reference sequence). The CDR3 nucleotides read TGTGCCTTTAGCTTCCCTCCCGATAAACTCATCTTT. Translated: CAFSFPPDKLIF.

This clone came up many times. This likely came from a read error, as a far larger clone is one base away. This sequence joins TRDV2 and TRDJ1; D is possibly TRDD3 (5 bases). The CDR3 is 15 amino acids. Germline V CDR1 and CDR2: GEAIGNYY, EKD. The CDR3 DNA follows: TGTGCCTGTGACACCGTGGGATTGTACACCGATAAACCCATCTTT. The encoded protein is CACDTVGLYTDKPIF.

This clone was counted a few times. Translating this DNA gives a protein that differs at residue 9 from the TCRdb one, which belongs to a much larger clone; a read error is likely, and the protein shown is this translation. This rearrangement joins TRDV2 to TRDJ1, with a weak D call TRDD3 (5 bases). The CDR3 sequence is 15 residues long. V lost 3 bases, J lost 3 bases, and 16 bases lay in between. Germline assignment: CDR1 GEAIGNYY and CDR2 EKD. As DNA, the CDR3 is TGTGCCTGTGACCTACTGGCGCAAAAAGCCGATAAACTCATCTTT. Translation gives CACDLLAQKADKLIF.

This clone is medium-sized in the sample. A far larger clone is only one base removed, so a read error is likely. Here the CDR3 reads CACDTWGNTDKPIF. CDR3 coding DNA: TGTGCCTGTGACACCTGGGGGAACACCGATAAACCCATCTTT. The chain carries TRDV2 and TRDJ1; 7 bases map to TRDD3. The CDR3 has 14 residues. From germline, CDR1 is GEAIGNYY and CDR2 EKD.

This clone turned up a few times. TCRdb has a much larger clone's protein, which differs at residue 12 from the translation of this DNA, likely because of a read error; what is shown is the protein translated from the DNA. The rearrangement joins TRDV2 to TRDJ1, with 13 positions matching TRDD3. The trim removed 3 bases at V and 3 bases at J, leaving 15 bases unmatched. This CDR3 region has 19 residues. In germline, CDR1 is GEAIGNYY, CDR2 EKD. The CDR3 here is CACDLITGGYAPYPDKLIF. The CDR3 coding sequence is TGTGCCTGTGACCTCATTACTGGGGGATACGCACCTTACCCCGATAAACTCATCTTT.

This clone is judged hyperexpanded (1% or more). The same CDR3 also results from other DNA sequences found in this sample. This chain links TRDV2 with TRDJ1; the match to TRDD3 covers 12 bases. The V gene end was trimmed by 1 base and the J gene end by 0 bases; junction bases not matched to a gene: 5. The CDR3 is made up of 17 amino acids. Germline assignment: CDR1 GEAIGNYY and CDR2 EKD. The CDR3 DNA reads as TGTGCCTGTGACACGCTGGGGGATACGGCGTACACCGATAAACTCATCTTT. Encoded protein: CACDTLGDTAYTDKLIF.

Note on this clone: The TCRdb record carries a much larger clone's protein, which differs from this DNA's translation at residue 13; a read error is the likely cause, and the protein listed here is the DNA translation. This chain links TRDV2 with TRDJ1; D is perhaps TRDD3 (6 bases). Per the germline V gene, CDR1 is GEAIGNYY and CDR2 is EKD. Trimming took off 4 bases at V and 6 bases at J, with 26 bases between the two ends. The length of the CDR3 is 17 residues. CDR3 sequence reads: CACEGLGPMHGTNKLIF. The CDR3 DNA reads as TGTGCCTGTGAGGGACTGGGTCCGATGCACGGGACCAATAAACTCATCTTT.

As regards this clone: The TCRdb record carries a much larger clone's protein, which differs from this DNA's translation at residue 4; a read error is the likely cause, and the protein listed here is the DNA translation. V and J are TRDV2 and TRDJ1, with D perhaps TRDD3 (5 bases). Germline lookup yields CDR1 GEAIGNYY and CDR2 EKD. The CDR3 runs 17 residues. As DNA, the CDR3 is TGTGCCTGTGGCACCCTTGGGGTCAAAAAGCGCACCGATAAACTCATCTTT. Its protein is CACGTLGVKKRTDKLIF.